The source of this T cell receptor beta chain is a study of cytomegalovirus exposure and HLA in healthy donors. The CDR3 loop spans 13 amino acids. CDR1 WSHSY and CDR2 SAAADI come from the germline V gene. The V end was cut by 6 bases, the J end by 4 bases, with 12 bases between. The PCR used 60 Vbeta and 13 Jbeta primers. TCRdb's table, derived via immunoSEQ multiplex PCR, lists solely in-frame clones and lacks some. This sample carries 140,000 to 150,000 clones, roughly 78% of them seen once, and the ten largest clones take 2.5% to 3%. Sequencing was performed on PBMCs. V usage is TRBV10-2 and J usage is TRBJ1-1; TRBD1 is a possible D gene (6 bases). The receptor was derived from a female donor in good health and CMV-seronegative. CDR3 in amino acids: CASREGGSTEAFF. The DNA for the CDR3 is TGCGCCAGCAGGGAGGGGGGGAGCACTGAAGCTTTCTTT.